The next 26 T cell receptor beta chains were all read from a single sample in a study of response to subunit inactivated influenza vaccine. TCRdb reprocessed the RT-PCR reads via MiXCR and lists one record per CDR3 protein. This sample has about 520,000 distinct CDR3 sequences, with 25% found just once. The sequencing here drew on CD4+ T cells sorted from PBMCs, taken more than 4 days after vaccination. Every receptor here comes from a man between 50 and 59 years old who received an inactivated influenza vaccine.

This clonotype has more than one count but fewer than ten. The V and J genes are TRBV12-3 or TRBV12-4 and TRBJ1-2, with D possibly being TRBD1 (5 bases). The CDR3 is made up of 15 amino acids. V was pared by 5 bases and J by 0 bases, with 13 bases between. DNA of the CDR3: TGTGCCAGCAGTGCACGCCGGGACCCTAACTATGGCTACACCTTC. Protein product: CASSARRDPNYGYTF.

This chain connects TRBV2 to TRBJ1-3; D call uncertain. The CDR3 has 16 amino acids. V was shortened by 1 base and J by 0 bases, with 10 bases between the two germline ends. The germline V gene encodes CDR1 SNHLY and CDR2 FYNNEI. The CDR3 DNA sequence: TGTGCCAGCAGTGAAGGGACGGCCATCTCTGGAAACACCATATATTTT. This translates into CASSEGTAISGNTIYF.

There are a few counts of this clonotype. The rearrangement uses TRBV4-2 and TRBJ2-7; TRBD2 agrees at 9 bases. This CDR3 comprises 16 residues. Germline V CDR1 and CDR2: LGHNA, YNFKEQ. J gave up 2 bases and V 2 bases, and 7 bases lay outside the gene matches. The CDR3 DNA reads TGTGCCAGCAGCCAACGGGAACCTAGCGGGGCCTACGAGCAGTACTTC. It codes for CASSQREPSGAYEQYF.

The genes are TRBV29-1 and TRBJ2-5; perhaps D is TRBD1 or TRBD2 (6 bases each). The CDR3 runs 14 residues. V was shortened by 3 bases and J by 1 base, with 12 bases between the two germline ends. Germline assignment: CDR1 SQVTM and CDR2 ANQGSEA. The CDR3 DNA follows: TGCAGCGTTGACTTATGGGGGGCCCAAGAGACCCAGTACTTC. Protein: CSVDLWGAQETQYF. The entire variable domain, with the rest obtained from reference TRBV29-1 and TRBJ2-5, is as follows: SAVISQKPSRDICQRGTSLTIQCQVDSQVTMMFWYRQQPGQSLTLIATANQGSEATYESGFVIDKFPISRPNLTFSTLTVSNMSPEDSSIYLCSVDLWGAQETQYFGPGTRLLVL.

This chain joins TRBV11-2 and TRBJ1-1; TRBD1 agrees at 7 bases. This CDR3 spans 13 amino acids. J lost 7 bases, V lost 5 bases, and 7 bases had no gene match. Germline loops: CDR1 SGHAT, CDR2 FQNNGV. The CDR3 reads CASSRTDRSEAFF. CDR3 nucleotide sequence: TGTGCCAGCAGCCGCACGGACAGGAGTGAAGCTTTCTTT.

This clonotype has only a few counts. This rearrangement joins TRBV7-2 to TRBJ2-5; 11 nucleotides agree with TRBD2. The CDR3 totals 15 residues. CDR1 SGHTA and CDR2 FQGNSA come from the germline V gene. J gave up 11 bases and V 2 bases, and 10 bases lay outside the gene matches. CDR3 coding DNA: TGTGCCAGCAGCTTAACGCCGGGACTAGCGGAAGAACAGTACTTC. Its translation: CASSLTPGLAEEQYF.

This clonotype was picked up a small number of times. The rearrangement uses TRBV20-1 and TRBJ2-7, with 10 bases matching TRBD2. The V gene's germline CDR1 is DFQATT and CDR2 SNEGSKA (reference sequence). The V segment lost 1 base and the J segment 4 bases; nucleotides outside the gene matches: 4. This CDR3 comprises 14 residues. The CDR3 region has the DNA TGCAGTGCTAGAGTCCCTAGCGGGGGTTACGAGCAGTACTTC. Residues: CSARVPSGGYEQYF.

This clonotype turned up a few times. CDR3 sequence: CASSVSSELYNEQFF. CDR3 sequence (DNA): TGTGCCAGCAGCGTTTCTAGCGAGTTATACAATGAGCAGTTCTTC. V is TRBV9 and J is TRBJ2-1, with D possibly TRBD2 on 6 matching bases. Germline lookup yields CDR1 SGDLS and CDR2 YYNGEE. The CDR3 contains 15 residues. V shed 2 bases and J shed 4 bases, with 13 bases lying between them. The whole variable domain, filled in from reference TRBV9 and TRBJ2-1, reads DSGVTQTPKHLITATGQRVTLRCSPRSGDLSVYWYQQSLDQGLQFLIQYYNGEERAKGNILERFSAQQFPDLHSELNLSSLELGDSALYFCASSVSSELYNEQFFGPGTRLTVL.

This clonotype was counted a few times. The chain is built from TRBV20-1 and TRBJ2-7; 12 bases are a match to TRBD1. This CDR3 has 15 residues. The J segment lost 3 bases and the V segment lost 5 bases, leaving 8 bases of the junction unmatched. The germline CDR1 and CDR2 sequences are DFQATT and SNEGSKA (reference sequence). Here the CDR3 DNA reads TGCAGTGCTGCATCCGGGACAGGGGGCATCTACGAGCAGTACTTC. This sequence encodes CSAASGTGGIYEQYF.

V and J are TRBV7-2 and TRBJ2-1; D may be TRBD1 (5 bases). V lost 1 base to trimming and J lost 4 bases, with 17 bases between them. CDR3 length equals 17 residues. CDR1 is SGHTA and CDR2 is FQGNSA in the germline V gene. This chain's CDR3 is CASSLGFPRVRYNEQFF. The CDR3 nucleotides are TGTGCCAGCAGCTTAGGCTTTCCCAGGGTGCGGTACAATGAGCAGTTCTTC.

This sequence joins TRBV3-1 and TRBJ2-7; D not certain. CDR1 and CDR2 from the germline V gene are LGHDT and YNNKEL (reference sequence). CDR3 length: 13 residues. V lost 3 bases to trimming and J lost 5 bases, with 11 bases between them. The CDR3 spells CASSHRGNHEQYF. CDR3 DNA sequence: TGTGCCAGCAGCCATCGTGGTAACCACGAGCAGTACTTC.

The sample holds a few counts of this clonotype. V and J are TRBV24-1 and TRBJ2-2, with D perhaps being TRBD1 or TRBD2 (5 bases each). This CDR3 contains 14 residues. The V and J ends lost 4 bases and 5 bases respectively, with 10 bases between them. Germline assignment: CDR1 KGHDR and CDR2 SFDVKD. CDR3 in amino acids: CATSEQGRTGELFF. Here the CDR3 DNA reads TGTGCCACCAGTGAGCAGGGACGGACCGGGGAGCTGTTTTTT.

This clonotype has just a few counts. This rearrangement joins TRBV24-1 to TRBJ2-5; D possibly corresponds to TRBD2 (6 bases). The CDR3 consists of 14 residues. Per the germline V gene, CDR1 is KGHDR and CDR2 is SFDVKD. Trimming took off 3 bases at V and 5 bases at J, with 12 bases between the two ends. The CDR3 is CATSDVGREETQYF. CDR3 in DNA: TGTGCCACCAGTGATGTAGGCCGGGAGGAGACCCAGTACTTC.

Comments on this clonotype: Being one base from a much bigger clone, this may be a read error. V gene TRBV20-1 combines with J gene TRBJ2-3, with D perhaps TRBD1 (6 bases). This CDR3 is built from 16 residues. Germline V lookup: CDR1 DFQATT, CDR2 SNEGSKA (reference sequence). The CDR3 bases are TGCTGTGCTAGAACCCCTTCCAGGGGCGCGACAGATACGCAGTATTTT. It codes for CCARTPSRGATDTQYF.

This clonotype was counted between two and nine times. V and J are TRBV20-1 and TRBJ1-2; no definite D call. CDR1 and CDR2 (germline): DFQATT, SNEGSKA (reference sequence). V was trimmed by 4 bases and J by 7 bases, leaving 10 bases between them. This CDR3 has 11 amino acids. The CDR3 DNA reads TGCAGTGCTAAAAACTTGGGTGGCTACACCTTC. This encodes CSAKNLGGYTF.

There are a few counts of this clonotype. The chain recombines TRBV27 with TRBJ2-1; 11 nucleotides match TRBD2. The germline gives CDR1 MNHEY, CDR2 SMNVEV (reference sequence). The CDR3 runs 15 residues. Germline trimming cut 7 bases from V and 6 bases from J; bases unmatched to any gene: 8. Here the CDR3 DNA reads TGTGCCAGCACCTTACTAGCGGGAGATCTCAATGAGCAGTTCTTC. This codes for CASTLLAGDLNEQFF.

This clonotype came up once. This chain uses TRBV4-1 with TRBJ1-2; D may be TRBD1 (5 bases). This CDR3 is built from 14 residues. The V gene lost 1 base and the J gene lost 7 bases, with 13 bases spanning the gap. Germline CDR1 reads MGHRA; CDR2 reads YSYEKL. The CDR3 sequence: CASSQGSGKGGYTF. The CDR3 region has the DNA TGCGCCAGCAGCCAAGGGTCAGGGAAGGGTGGCTACACCTTC.

The sample holds a few counts of this clonotype. This chain uses TRBV9 with TRBJ2-6; D gene uncertain. The CDR3 length is 14 residues. Germline loops: CDR1 SGDLS, CDR2 YYNGEE. V lost 1 base and J 2 bases, leaving 4 bases between the germline ends. CDR3 in DNA: TGTGCCAGCAGCGTATTAGCTGGGGCCAACGTCCTGACTTTC. Translating it yields CASSVLAGANVLTF. Complete variable domain (other parts from reference TRBV9 and TRBJ2-6): DSGVTQTPKHLITATGQRVTLRCSPRSGDLSVYWYQQSLDQGLQFLIQYYNGEERAKGNILERFSAQQFPDLHSELNLSSLELGDSALYFCASSVLAGANVLTFGAGSRLTVL.

This clonotype occurred a few times. This chain links TRBV5-1 with TRBJ1-1; unclear D gene. The V gene lost 0 bases and the J gene lost 3 bases, with 12 bases spanning the gap. Germline V gives CDR1 SGHRS, CDR2 YFSETQ. The CDR3 is 15 residues long. CDR3 nucleotide sequence: TGCGCCAGCAGCTTGGCAACAAATATGGACACTGAAGCTTTCTTT. Its protein is CASSLATNMDTEAFF.

The rearrangement links TRBV20-1 to TRBJ2-3, with 8 positions matching TRBD2. CDR1 and CDR2 from the germline V gene are DFQATT and SNEGSKA (reference sequence). The CDR3 loop spans 15 amino acids. The trim removed 0 bases at V and 2 bases at J, leaving 4 bases unmatched. The CDR3 DNA sequence: TGCAGTGCTAGAGACCTTAGCGGGACCACAGATACGCAGTATTTT. Amino acid sequence: CSARDLSGTTDTQYF.

In its sample, this clonotype was seen a few times. The J gene is TRBJ2-1, the V gene TRBV6-1; no clear D. This CDR3 comprises 13 residues. Germline loops: CDR1 MNHNS, CDR2 SASEGT. Trimming took off 5 bases at V and 9 bases at J, with 14 bases between the two ends. CDR3 bases: TGTGCCAGCAGTCCGCTCGAGGTCGCTGAGCAGTTCTTC. This gives the protein CASSPLEVAEQFF.

This sequence joins TRBV20-1 and TRBJ2-3; the match to TRBD2 covers 11 bases. Germline V CDR1 and CDR2: DFQATT, SNEGSKA (reference sequence). The CDR3 is 15 amino acids. Trimming at V came to 0 bases and at J to 4 bases, leaving 3 bases not matched to a gene. The CDR3 DNA follows: TGCAGTGCTAGAGATACTAGCGGGAGCTCAGATACGCAGTATTTT. As protein: CSARDTSGSSDTQYF.

This clonotype was seen ten or more times. This chain uses TRBV7-9 with TRBJ2-3; no reliable D call. The germline V and J ends were trimmed by 5 bases and 0 bases, with 12 bases remaining between them. Germline CDR1 SEHNR, CDR2 FQNEAQ (reference sequence). The CDR3 is 15 residues long. CDR3 nucleotides: TGTGCCAGCAGCCCGGTAACCGGGAGCACAGATACGCAGTATTTT. It specifies CASSPVTGSTDTQYF.

This clonotype was recorded a few times. This chain joins TRBV7-9 and TRBJ1-6; 7 bases match TRBD1. Per germline, CDR1 SEHNR and CDR2 FQNEAQ (reference sequence). V shed 1 base and J 18 bases; nucleotides not matched to a gene: 12. This CDR3 is built from 14 residues. The CDR3 sequence is CASSLEVAGGPTHF. CDR3 DNA: TGTGCCAGCAGCTTAGAGGTTGCAGGGGGACCCACCCACTTT.

Only a few counts were recorded for this clonotype. J is TRBJ2-2 and V is TRBV15; no clear D. Germline V lookup: CDR1 LNHNV, CDR2 YYDKDF (reference sequence). The CDR3 spans 16 residues. V lost 0 bases to trimming and J lost 0 bases, with 8 bases between them. The CDR3, as DNA: TGTGCCACCAGCAGAGATTTTCGCGCGAACACCGGGGAGCTGTTTTTT. Translated, it gives CATSRDFRANTGELFF.

This clonotype was seen repeatedly, ten times or more. The genes are TRBV5-1 and TRBJ1-1; 8 bases fit TRBD1. V shed 2 bases, J shed 1 base, and the junction held 7 bases outside the gene matches. CDR1 and CDR2 from the germline V gene are SGHRS and YFSETQ. The CDR3 contains 16 residues. The CDR3 region is CASSFGVDRANTEAFF. The DNA for the CDR3 is TGCGCCAGCAGCTTCGGGGTGGACAGGGCGAACACTGAAGCTTTCTTT.